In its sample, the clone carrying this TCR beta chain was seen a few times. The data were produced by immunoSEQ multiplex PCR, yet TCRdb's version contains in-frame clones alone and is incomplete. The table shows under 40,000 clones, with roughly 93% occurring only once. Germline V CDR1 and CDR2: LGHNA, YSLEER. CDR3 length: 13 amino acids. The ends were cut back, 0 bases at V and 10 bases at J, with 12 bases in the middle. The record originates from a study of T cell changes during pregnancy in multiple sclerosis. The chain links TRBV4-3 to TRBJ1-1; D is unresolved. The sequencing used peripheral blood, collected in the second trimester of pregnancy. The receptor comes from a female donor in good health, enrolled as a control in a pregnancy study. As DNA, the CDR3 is TGCGCCAGCAGCCAAGATAATGCGGCGGTAGCTTTCTTT. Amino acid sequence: CASSQDNAAVAFF.